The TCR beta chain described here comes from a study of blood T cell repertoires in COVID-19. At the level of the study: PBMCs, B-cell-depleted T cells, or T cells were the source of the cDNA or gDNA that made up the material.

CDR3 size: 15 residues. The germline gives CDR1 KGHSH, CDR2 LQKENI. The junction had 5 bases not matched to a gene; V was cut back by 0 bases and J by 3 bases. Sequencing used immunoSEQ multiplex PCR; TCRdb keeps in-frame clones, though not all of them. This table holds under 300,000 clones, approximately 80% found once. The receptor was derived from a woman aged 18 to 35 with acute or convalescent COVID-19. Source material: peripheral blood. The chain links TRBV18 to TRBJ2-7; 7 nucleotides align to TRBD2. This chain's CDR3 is CASSPPGTMFYEQYF. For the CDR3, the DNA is TGTGCCAGCTCACCACCAGGGACTATGTTCTACGAGCAGTACTTC.